These 10 T cell receptor beta chains came from one sample sequenced in a study of response to subunit inactivated influenza vaccine. TCRdb re-called the RT-PCR reads through MiXCR, storing one row per CDR3 protein. The profile shows 450,000 to 550,000 distinct CDR3 sequences, less than 30% of them singletons. Sequencing used CD4+ T cells sorted from PBMCs, obtained around 5 days after vaccination. Source of these receptors: a man aged 45-60 years who received an inactivated influenza vaccine.

V and J are TRBV6-5 and TRBJ1-1; tentative D call: TRBD1 (6 bases). The CDR3 extends over 14 amino acids. V was shortened by 2 bases and J by 11 bases, with 18 bases between the two germline ends. Germline V gives CDR1 MNHEY, CDR2 SVGAGI. The CDR3 nucleotides are TGTGCCAGCAGTTACCATGGAAAGGGGGGAGAGGCTTTCTTT. It yields the protein CASSYHGKGGEAFF.

The V and J genes are TRBV7-2 and TRBJ2-2; the match to TRBD2 covers 13 bases. CDR1 and CDR2 from the germline V gene are SGHTA and FQGNSA. This CDR3 is 15 amino acids long. Unmatched junction bases numbered 3, after V lost 5 bases and J lost 6 bases. CDR3 amino acids: CASSILAGGPGELFF. The DNA of the CDR3 is TGTGCCAGCAGCATACTAGCGGGGGGGCCCGGGGAGCTGTTTTTT.

The chain has TRBV5-5 and TRBJ1-1; D call uncertain. CDR1 is SGHKS, CDR2 YYEKEE, per germline (reference sequence). Trimming removed 6 bases from V and 5 bases from J, with 14 bases in between. This CDR3 spans 13 amino acids. CDR3 in amino acids: CASNPDSGTEAFF. The DNA for the CDR3 is TGTGCCAGCAACCCTGATTCGGGGACTGAAGCTTTCTTT.

V and J are TRBV28 and TRBJ1-3; D is ambiguous. The germline V gene encodes CDR1 MDHEN and CDR2 SYDVKM. This CDR3 is built from 14 residues. Deletions cut 2 bases from V and 3 bases from J, with 8 bases between. The CDR3 DNA is TGTGCCAGCAGTTTAGGGAGCGATGGAAACACCATATATTTT. It is translated as CASSLGSDGNTIYF.

This clonotype was seen a handful of times. This rearrangement joins TRBV12-3 or TRBV12-4 to TRBJ2-3, with D possibly TRBD2 on 5 matching bases. V was trimmed by 6 bases and J by 1 base, leaving 14 bases between them. This CDR3 is 15 amino acids long. Written as DNA, the CDR3 is TGTGCCAGCAGAGACTACTCTGGCGGCACAGATACGCAGTATTTT. Protein sequence: CASRDYSGGTDTQYF.

This clonotype was detected only a few times. V usage is TRBV29-1 and J usage is TRBJ2-7; TRBD1 is a possible D gene (5 bases). Germline assignment: CDR1 SQVTM and CDR2 ANQGSEA. The V end was cut by 4 bases, the J end by 6 bases, with 13 bases between. The CDR3 totals 12 residues. CDR3 amino acids: CSVGRQGREQYF. The CDR3 DNA follows: TGCAGCGTTGGTAGGCAGGGCCGCGAGCAGTACTTC.

This clonotype was seen more than once but under ten times. At one end, the junction sequence differs from germline, possibly due to a read error. The chain recombines TRBV6-6 with TRBJ2-5, with TRBD2 matching 13 bases. The CDR3 contains 12 residues. CDR1 is MNHNY, CDR2 SVGAGI, per germline (reference sequence). CDR3: CASSTGLAGPSF. DNA of the CDR3: TGTGCCAGCAGTACGGGACTAGCGGGACCCTCCTTC.

This clonotype was counted between two and nine times. The chain links TRBV18 to TRBJ2-1; 11 bases match TRBD2. This CDR3 is built from 18 residues. V shed 5 bases and J 4 bases; nucleotides not matched to a gene: 13. Germline V gives CDR1 KGHSH, CDR2 LQKENI. CDR3 protein: CASSEYTGTSGRYNEQFF. The CDR3 DNA is TGTGCCAGCTCAGAATATACCGGGACTAGCGGACGGTACAATGAGCAGTTCTTC.

V and J are TRBV7-2 and TRBJ2-2, with TRBD1 as a possible D gene (5 bases). From germline, CDR1 is SGHTA and CDR2 FQGNSA. The CDR3 runs 16 residues. V lost 0 bases and J lost 8, with 16 bases in between. DNA of the CDR3: TGTGCCAGCAGCTTAGCTAGCACAGGAACGGCAGGGGAGCTGTTTTTT. Protein product: CASSLASTGTAGELFF.

The chain couples TRBV7-9 to TRBJ2-2, with 9 bases lining up with TRBD1. The CDR3 has 13 residues. Unmatched junction bases numbered 4, after V lost 5 bases and J lost 9 bases. The germline V gene has CDR1 SEHNR and CDR2 FQNEAQ (reference sequence). The CDR3 DNA is TGTGCCAGCAGCGCCACAGGGGGCCGGGAGCTGTTTTTT. Translating gives CASSATGGRELFF.